Below, 27 T cell receptor beta chains from the same sample are listed, as sequenced in a study of regulatory T cells in long-lasting Graves disease. The time point was: persistent/refractory GD, antithyroid drugs over 5 years with positive TRAb. Preparation of the TCR library used RNA extracted from PBMCs. With iRepertoire HTBI primers and Arm-PCR of CDR3 regions, TCR beta libraries were built. TCRdb ran MiXCR on the multiplex PCR reads and lists one entry per CDR3 protein. The table includes 350,000 to 450,000 distinct CDR3 sequences, less than 25% detected once. The sequences come from peripheral blood mononuclear cells (PBMCs), collected when the disease was refractory, from a patient treated with antithyroid drugs. The receptors here all came from a female donor with Graves disease.

This chain links TRBV4-1 with TRBJ1-3; 12 bases agree with TRBD1. V dropped 1 base and J dropped 4; count of bases not matched to a gene: 14. From germline, CDR1 is MGHRA and CDR2 YSYEKL. This CDR3 has 20 residues. The CDR3, as DNA: TGCGCCAGCAGCCAAGCTATCGGGGGACAGGGGGCGCCGACAGGAAACACCATATATTTT. Translating gives CASSQAIGGQGAPTGNTIYF.

This clonotype was seen a few times. The rearrangement joins TRBV12-3 or TRBV12-4 to TRBJ2-7; 8 bases map to TRBD2. Trimming cost V 4 bases and J 5 bases; bases outside gene matches: 16. CDR3 length: 17 amino acids. In DNA, the CDR3 is TGTGCCAGCAGTTCAGTGGGTAGCGGGACGGCACTCGACGAGCAGTACTTC. It is translated as CASSSVGSGTALDEQYF.

There are many counts of this clonotype. The chain employs TRBV9 and TRBJ2-5; weak D call: TRBD1 (5 bases). The V end lost 3 bases, the J end lost 0 bases, and 15 bases lay between the germline ends. The CDR3 runs to 16 residues. The germline CDR1 and CDR2 sequences are SGDLS and YYNGEE. CDR3 in DNA: TGTGCCAGCAGCGCCGGAACCGCGGACAACCAAGAGACCCAGTACTTC. This gives the protein CASSAGTADNQETQYF.

The V and J genes are TRBV24-1 and TRBJ2-2; D not certain. This CDR3 has 16 residues. Germline V gives CDR1 KGHDR, CDR2 SFDVKD. This chain's CDR3 is CARSREDLTNTGELFF. The DNA of the CDR3 is TGTGCACGGAGCAGAGAAGATCTTACGAACACCGGGGAGCTGTTTTTT.

This clonotype came up many times. This chain joins TRBV7-6 and TRBJ1-1, with 8 positions matching TRBD1. The CDR3 consists of 15 residues. Germline CDR1 SGHVS, CDR2 FNYEAQ. Trimming cost V 1 base and J 4 bases; bases outside gene matches: 5. The CDR3 sequence is CASSLVPTGGTEAFF. The DNA for the CDR3 is TGTGCCAGCAGCTTAGTCCCCACAGGGGGCACTGAAGCTTTCTTT.

This clonotype was picked up many times. The chain has TRBV28 and TRBJ1-1; D gene unclear. The CDR3 runs 15 residues. V dropped 7 bases and J dropped 3 bases, with 18 bases sitting between them. Germline CDR1 MDHEN, CDR2 SYDVKM. The CDR3 loop reads CASKNAGPGDTEAFF. The CDR3 coding sequence is TGTGCCAGCAAAAACGCAGGCCCTGGGGACACTGAAGCTTTCTTT.

This clonotype was counted ten times or more. The chain couples TRBV6-1 to TRBJ2-7; TRBD2 matches 14 bases. From germline, CDR1 is MNHNS and CDR2 SASEGT. This CDR3 contains 16 residues. V lost 0 bases, J lost 2 bases, and 0 bases stayed unmatched. CDR3 amino acids: CASSEAGLAGAYEQYF. The CDR3 DNA reads as TGTGCCAGCAGTGAAGCGGGACTAGCGGGGGCCTACGAGCAGTACTTC.

This clonotype showed up just a few times. This chain links TRBV27 with TRBJ2-7, with no clear D. V gave up 2 bases and J gave up 6 bases, with 17 bases separating them. Germline loops: CDR1 MNHEY, CDR2 SMNVEV (reference sequence). This CDR3 contains 15 residues. The CDR3 here is CASSLLGASLGEQYF. For the CDR3, the DNA is TGTGCCAGCAGTTTACTGGGCGCGTCCCTTGGCGAGCAGTACTTC.

This clonotype was detected many times. The chain joins TRBV28 to TRBJ2-4, with 7 positions matching TRBD1. The V and J ends lost 5 bases and 0 bases, in that order; junction bases with no gene match: 10. Germline CDR1 MDHEN, CDR2 SYDVKM. The CDR3 sequence is 17 residues long. The CDR3 here is CASSPTLWDRAKNIQYF. CDR3 in DNA: TGTGCCAGCAGTCCTACTTTGTGGGACAGAGCCAAAAACATTCAGTACTTC.

This clonotype was seen repeatedly, ten times or more. The DNA of the CDR3 is TGTGCCAGCAGCCCCCAGGGACTAGCGGCGGTTGGGACCCAGTACTTC. Residues: CASSPQGLAAVGTQYF. The chain combines TRBV7-9 with TRBJ2-5; 11 bases agree with TRBD2. This CDR3 has 16 residues. J lost 7 bases, V lost 5 bases, and 12 bases had no gene match. Looked up from germline, CDR1 is SEHNR and CDR2 is FQNEAQ (reference sequence).

This clonotype was found many times. This chain's CDR3 is CASSYSDRYNQPQHF. The CDR3 bases are TGTGCCAGCAGTTACTCGGACAGGTACAATCAGCCCCAGCATTTT. J is TRBJ1-5 and V is TRBV6-2 or TRBV6-3; TRBD1 matches 7 bases. Losses at the gene ends were 0 bases for V and 3 bases for J; bases not matched to a gene: 2. This CDR3 is 15 amino acids long. CDR1 and CDR2 (germline): MNHEY, SVGEGT.

This clonotype was seen at least ten times. The V gene is TRBV7-8, the J gene TRBJ2-5, with D possibly TRBD2 on 5 matching bases. The CDR3 spans 14 residues. Per germline, CDR1 SGHVS and CDR2 FQNEAQ. Trimming cost V 6 bases and J 1 base, with 12 bases left between them. The CDR3 loop reads CASSNLGGQETQYF. CDR3 DNA: TGTGCCAGCAGTAACCTCGGAGGCCAAGAGACCCAGTACTTC.

V and J are TRBV24-1 and TRBJ2-7; D might be TRBD2 (6 bases). The length of the CDR3 is 16 residues. Germline V lookup: CDR1 KGHDR, CDR2 SFDVKD. The germline V and J ends were trimmed by 9 bases and 2 bases, with 22 bases remaining between them. The DNA for the CDR3 is TGTGCCACCGAAAACCCTACTGGGACTGATACCTACGAGCAGTACTTC. It translates to CATENPTGTDTYEQYF.

In DNA form, the CDR3 reads TGTGCCAGCAGTTTCCAACAGGGGCCGCACGGGTGGGAGCTGTTTTTT. Translated, it gives CASSFQQGPHGWELFF. The chain recombines TRBV12-3 or TRBV12-4 with TRBJ2-2; the match to TRBD1 covers 7 bases. V was clipped by 3 bases and J by 9 bases; unmatched bases: 13. The CDR3 length is 16 residues.

At least ten counts were recorded for this clonotype. The V gene is TRBV12-3 or TRBV12-4, the J gene TRBJ2-4; D might be TRBD1 (6 bases). The length of the CDR3 is 14 residues. V was trimmed by 2 bases and J by 6 bases, leaving 11 bases between them. CDR3 amino acids: CASSLREGVNIQYF. The CDR3 DNA reads as TGTGCCAGCAGTTTAAGAGAGGGGGTAAACATTCAGTACTTC.

This clonotype appeared a few times. J is TRBJ2-2 and V is TRBV27; TRBD2 agrees at 11 bases. The CDR3 is 15 residues long. Germline-derived CDR1 and CDR2 are MNHEY and SMNVEV (reference sequence). The V gene end was trimmed by 6 bases and the J gene end by 7 bases; junction bases not matched to a gene: 7. CDR3 sequence (DNA): TGTGCCAGCAGGCCTAGCGGGAGGATCGGCGGGGAGCTGTTTTTT. Translated: CASRPSGRIGGELFF.

This clonotype was observed a handful of times. V usage is TRBV2 and J usage is TRBJ1-1; TRBD1 might be the D (5 bases). Per the germline V gene, CDR1 is SNHLY and CDR2 is FYNNEI. Trimming stripped 4 bases from V and 2 bases from J, with 11 bases between. The CDR3 length is 14 residues. DNA of the CDR3: TGTGCCAGCAGTGGGGGGGTTTTTAACACTGAAGCTTTCTTT. Its protein is CASSGGVFNTEAFF.

Worth noting for this clonotype: Here the CDR3 omits its conserved ending phenylalanine or tryptophan, so a read error is the likely source. The gene calls are TRBV12-3 or TRBV12-4 and TRBJ2-6; 7 nucleotides match TRBD2. This CDR3 has 15 residues. V lost 6 bases, J lost 4 bases, and 6 bases stayed unmatched. The CDR3 nucleotides read TGTGCCAGCAGCTGGGGGGGTCCCGGGGCCAACGTCCTGACTCTC. Its protein product is CASSWGGPGANVLTL.

CDR3: CASSPGGRGNGELFF. The CDR3 DNA reads TGTGCCAGCAGCCCCGGGGGCAGGGGTAACGGGGAGCTGTTTTTT. J is TRBJ2-2 and V is TRBV6-2 or TRBV6-3; perhaps D is TRBD1 or TRBD2 (6 bases each). V shed 6 bases and J shed 7 bases, with 18 bases lying between them. CDR3 size: 15 residues. Per germline, CDR1 MNHEY and CDR2 SVGEGT.

This clonotype was observed a handful of times. The chain joins TRBV2 to TRBJ2-5; D is ambiguous. Judging by the DNA end, TRBJ2-1 fits better; the J call may be wrong. This CDR3 spans 13 amino acids. Germline V CDR1 and CDR2: SNHLY, FYNNEI. This CDR3 is CASRQDLNNEQFF. In nucleotides, the CDR3 is TGTGCCAGCAGACAAGATCTCAACAATGAGCAGTTCTTC.

This clonotype has only a few counts. CDR3 residues: CASTEWPGETQYF. DNA of the CDR3: TGTGCCAGTACAGAATGGCCGGGAGAGACCCAGTACTTC. The J gene is TRBJ2-5, the V gene TRBV6-1; no clear D. Trimming removed 9 bases at V and 4 bases at J, with 15 bases between. The CDR3 totals 13 residues. Germline V lookup: CDR1 MNHNS, CDR2 SASEGT.

With respect to this clonotype: A read error may be the cause here, since a much bigger clone is one base away. This chain uses TRBV11-2 with TRBJ2-7; TRBD1 agrees at 7 bases. CDR1 SGHAT and CDR2 FQNNGV come from the germline V gene. The CDR3 length is 13 residues. CDR3 sequence reads: CAGRGQNSYEQYF. The CDR3 DNA reads TGTGCCGGCAGGGGACAGAACTCCTACGAGCAGTACTTC.

A word on this clonotype: A much larger clone sits a single nucleotide away, making a read error possible. This is likely a read error, given that the CDR3 carries no conserved phenylalanine or tryptophan at its end. The gene calls are TRBV11-2 and TRBJ2-5; D assignment may be TRBD1 or TRBD2 (5 bases each). The CDR3 runs 13 residues. Germline V CDR1 and CDR2: SGHAT, FQNNGV. V was shortened by 4 bases and J by 5 bases, with 11 bases between the two germline ends. CDR3 amino acids: CASSWGRSETQYL. The DNA for the CDR3 is TGTGCCAGCAGCTGGGGACGGTCGGAGACCCAGTACCTC.

This clonotype was observed a few times. A read error may produce the germline difference seen at one junction end. The V and J genes are TRBV18 and TRBJ2-6; D might be TRBD1 or TRBD2, each matching 5 bases. The CDR3 covers 15 residues. Germline CDR1 reads KGHSH; CDR2 reads LQKENI. The CDR3 region has the DNA TGTGCCAGCTCACCACAGCGGTCTGGGGCCAACATCCTGACTTTC. This gives the protein CASSPQRSGANILTF.

This clonotype was detected ten times or more. V and J are TRBV11-2 and TRBJ2-7, with D tentatively TRBD2 (6 bases). Germline values: CDR1 SGHAT, CDR2 FQNNGV. V was pared by 3 bases and J by 5 bases, with 11 bases between. The CDR3 is 13 amino acids. The DNA for the CDR3 is TGTGCCAGCAGCTTGTCGGGACTGCACGAGCAGTACTTC. Protein: CASSLSGLHEQYF. The full variable domain, with the rest looked up from reference TRBV11-2 and TRBJ2-7, is EAGVAQSPRYKIIEKRQSVAFWCNPISGHATLYWYQQILGQGPKLLIQFQNNGVVDDSQLPKDRFSAERLKGVDSTLKIQPAKLEDSAVYLCASSLSGLHEQYFGPGTRLTVT.

This clonotype has a count of ten or more. The rearrangement joins TRBV7-9 to TRBJ2-7; 7 positions match TRBD1. After removal of 5 bases from V and 3 bases from J, the junction contained 4 bases not matched to a gene. The CDR3 is 13 residues long. The germline V gene has CDR1 SEHNR and CDR2 FQNEAQ (reference sequence). The CDR3 reads CASSNRQGYEQYF. CDR3 DNA sequence: TGTGCCAGCAGCAATCGACAGGGCTACGAGCAGTACTTC.

The rearrangement joins TRBV12-3 or TRBV12-4 to TRBJ2-5; 8 bases fit TRBD2. J gave up 2 bases and V 2 bases, and 16 bases lay outside the gene matches. This CDR3 comprises 19 residues. The chain's CDR3 is CASSLYHEGVIAGQETQYF. The CDR3 DNA reads TGTGCCAGCAGTTTATACCACGAAGGAGTAATAGCGGGACAAGAGACCCAGTACTTC.